The source of this TCR beta chain is a study of blood T cells in healthy people across ages. Details on this clonotype: A much more abundant neighbour one base away suggests this may be a read error.

The CDR3 contains 15 residues. CDR1 and CDR2 (germline): LGHNA, YSLEER. A second PCR, run for roughly 7 to 12 cycles, used a sample-barcoded 5' primer plus a J-beta primer mix. MiXCR, applied by TCRdb to the 5' RACE reads, yields one record per CDR3 protein. Of more than 750,000 distinct CDR3 sequences in the sample, 25% to 30% are singletons; the top ten hold 10%. These sequences were also reported in another study, on T cells of mothers and their children.

V is TRBV4-3 and J is TRBJ1-5, with 7 positions matching TRBD1. Material for sequencing was blood. The sequence came from a woman aged 35 to 49 in good health. For the CDR3, the DNA is TGCGCCGGCAGCCAAGGAACAGGGGTAGGTCAGCCCCAGCATTTT. Protein: CAGSQGTGVGQPQHF.